These 14 T cell receptor beta chains were sequenced from one sample in a study of spatial heterogeneity in lung cancer. TCRdb re-called the 5' RACE reads through MiXCR, storing one row per CDR3 protein. Of tens of thousands of distinct CDR3 sequences detected, 6.4% appear once; the ten largest clones hold 10%. Time point in this sample: sample taken at primary tumor resection. These receptors lack a known antigen. Study-level results: Counts of expanded alpha and beta TCRs within tumors tracked the tumor nonsynonymous mutation count.

This material consisted of lung tumor tissue, taken at surgery. The receptors stem from a male donor with early-stage non-small cell lung cancer.

In this sample, this clonotype turned up many times. V is TRBV20-1 and J is TRBJ2-3; a weak D match, TRBD1 (6 bases). The germline V and J ends were trimmed by 3 bases and 3 bases, with 16 bases remaining between them. CDR1 is DFQATT and CDR2 is SNEGSKA in the germline V gene (reference sequence). The CDR3 spans 15 residues. The CDR3 loop is CSAREPVQGTDTQYF. As DNA, the CDR3 is TGCAGTGCTAGGGAGCCTGTACAGGGAACAGATACGCAGTATTTT.

In this sample, this clonotype turned up many times. The chain joins TRBV29-1 to TRBJ2-7; the D call may be TRBD1 or TRBD2 (6 bases each). Trimming pared 6 bases from V and 7 bases from J, leaving 19 bases between. This CDR3 spans 13 amino acids. The germline V gene has CDR1 SQVTM and CDR2 ANQGSEA. CDR3 in DNA: TGCAGCGTCCAAGCGTCCGGGGGCAATGAGCAGTACTTC. It codes for CSVQASGGNEQYF.

This clonotype has at least ten counts. V gene TRBV6-6 combines with J gene TRBJ2-1, with 11 nucleotides matching TRBD2. Germline values: CDR1 MNHNY, CDR2 SVGAGI (reference sequence). Trimming removed 2 bases from V and 2 bases from J; junction bases left unmatched: 11. The CDR3 extends over 19 amino acids. The CDR3 DNA reads as TGTGCCAGCAGTTACGCTACACCCATACTAGCGGGGGCCTACAATGAGCAGTTCTTC. It encodes CASSYATPILAGAYNEQFF.

This clonotype was seen repeatedly, ten times or more. The chain has TRBV20-1 and TRBJ2-2; 7 bases are shared with TRBD2. This CDR3 region has 16 residues. V shed 1 base, J shed 4 bases, and the junction held 9 bases outside the gene matches. Germline loops: CDR1 DFQATT, CDR2 SNEGSKA (reference sequence). The CDR3: CSARGMMREFTGELFF. The CDR3 DNA reads as TGCAGTGCTAGAGGAATGATGCGGGAGTTCACCGGGGAGCTGTTTTTT.

This clonotype was detected ten times or more. The chain couples TRBV20-1 to TRBJ1-5, with TRBD1 identical over 8 bases. The CDR3 has 17 residues. Germline V gene data show CDR1 as DFQATT and CDR2 as SNEGSKA (reference sequence). Trimming cost V 0 bases and J 2 bases; bases outside gene matches: 9. DNA for the CDR3: TGCAGTGCTAGAGATCTTGGGACAGGACGGGGCAATCAGCCCCAGCATTTT. Translated, it gives CSARDLGTGRGNQPQHF.

By share, this clonotype counts as large. The chain links TRBV5-1 to TRBJ2-1, with unresolved D. Germline-derived CDR1 and CDR2 are SGHRS and YFSETQ. Trimming pared 0 bases from V and 0 bases from J, leaving 7 bases between. CDR3 length: 15 residues. CDR3: CASSLEPSSYNEQFF. The CDR3 DNA sequence: TGCGCCAGCAGCTTGGAACCAAGCTCCTACAATGAGCAGTTCTTC. Looking up the rest from reference TRBV5-1 and TRBJ2-1 gives the full variable domain: KAGVTQTPRYLIKTRGQQVTLSCSPISGHRSVSWYQQTPGQGLQFLFEYFSETQRNKGNFPGRFSGRQFSNSRSEMNVSTLELGDSALYLCASSLEPSSYNEQFFGPGTRLTVL.

The table lists this clonotype with many counts. The CDR3: CASSLQSAYNEQFF. Here the CDR3 DNA reads TGTGCCAGCAGCTTACAGTCCGCTTACAATGAGCAGTTCTTC. The rearrangement joins TRBV7-9 to TRBJ2-1; D uncertain. The CDR3 runs to 14 residues. V shed 2 bases and J shed 4 bases, with 9 bases lying between them. Looked up from germline, CDR1 is SEHNR and CDR2 is FQNEAQ (reference sequence).

This clonotype was counted between two and nine times. Compared with germline, one end of the junction differs, possibly owing to a read error. The chain uses TRBV7-7 and TRBJ2-7; D is unresolved. Germline V CDR1 and CDR2: SSHAT, FNYEAQ (reference sequence). The CDR3 extends over 14 amino acids. CDR3 amino acids: CASSLGSGSYEQYF. The CDR3 DNA follows: TGTGCTAGCAGCTTAGGATCGGGTTCCTACGAGCAGTACTTC.

To note about this clonotype: Given a much more abundant clone one base away, this may be a read error. The chain is built from TRBV5-1 and TRBJ2-2; D ambiguous. V was cut by 1 base and J by 5 bases, with 9 bases left in between. In germline, CDR1 is SGHRS, CDR2 YFSETQ. CDR3 length: 14 amino acids. The CDR3 region has the DNA TGCGCCAGCAGCTTGAGTTTGGGAACCGGGGAGCTGTTTTTT. This encodes CASSLSLGTGELFF.

This clonotype was observed many times. V usage is TRBV6-2 or TRBV6-3 and J usage is TRBJ2-3; the D gene is possibly TRBD2 (6 bases). V lost 4 bases and J 7 bases, leaving 12 bases between the germline ends. The CDR3 has 13 residues. The V gene's germline CDR1 is MNHEY and CDR2 SVGEGT. In DNA form, the CDR3 reads TGTGCCAGCAGTTCGTACGGGGGAAATACGCAGTATTTT. It codes for CASSSYGGNTQYF.

This clonotype was detected many times. J is TRBJ2-3 and V is TRBV5-1; tentative D call: TRBD2 (6 bases). The ends were cut back, 4 bases at V and 6 bases at J, with 15 bases in the middle. The CDR3 spans 14 residues. Germline V gives CDR1 SGHRS, CDR2 YFSETQ. The CDR3 sequence is CASSLGLGGDTQYF. The CDR3 DNA is TGCGCCAGCAGCCTGGGGCTAGGAGGGGATACGCAGTATTTT.

In its sample, this clonotype is medium-sized (0.01 to 0.1%). The V and J genes are TRBV13 and TRBJ2-1; the D gene is possibly TRBD2 (7 bases). The germline V gene encodes CDR1 PRHDT and CDR2 FYEKMQ (reference sequence). This CDR3 comprises 14 residues. V dropped 5 bases and J dropped 9 bases, with 17 bases sitting between them. CDR3 sequence (DNA): TGTGCCAGCAGCCCGATGGGGGGGGCGGTTGAGCAGTTCTTC. It translates to CASSPMGGAVEQFF.

This clonotype showed up just a few times. The V call is TRBV7-8, the J call TRBJ1-1; D gene unclear. Germline V gives CDR1 SGHVS, CDR2 FQNEAQ. The length of the CDR3 is 14 residues. With 4 bases removed from V and 0 bases from J, the gap between germline ends came to 9 bases. The CDR3 sequence: CASSSWLLNTEAFF. CDR3 bases: TGTGCCAGCAGCTCTTGGCTATTGAACACTGAAGCTTTCTTT.

This clonotype was counted a few times. This chain uses TRBV6-5 with TRBJ1-2; 7 bases map to TRBD1. Germline CDR1 and CDR2: MNHEY and SVGAGI. The CDR3 contains 15 residues. V trimming: 7 bases; J trimming: 2 bases; junction bases outside the gene matches: 10. As DNA, the CDR3 is TGTGCCAGCAAGTGGGGACAGCCATTCAACTATGGCTACACCTTC. It yields the protein CASKWGQPFNYGYTF.